The sequence of this T cell receptor beta chain was determined in a study of control samples from healthy donors and cancer patients. Clones were read by immunoSEQ multiplex PCR, and TCRdb kept only the in-frame ones, dropping some. The table lists 120,000 to 150,000 clones, 91% of them singletons, with 3.2% in the top ten. This CDR3 spans 14 amino acids. Germline V gene lookup returns CDR1 LNHDA and CDR2 SQIVND (reference sequence). The germline V and J ends were trimmed by 3 bases and 6 bases, with 14 bases remaining between them. This clone appeared once. The clonotype originates from a man younger than 45 in good health. The chain uses TRBV19 and TRBJ1-1; D uncertain. Sequencing was done on a sample of blood. The CDR3 here is CASSIWIGSAEAFF. For the CDR3, the DNA is TGTGCCAGTAGTATTTGGATAGGATCTGCTGAAGCTTTCTTT.